Below are 19 T cell receptor beta chains sequenced from a single sample in a study of cytomegalovirus exposure and HLA in healthy donors. TCRdb's copy holds only in-frame clones and misses some; the assay was immunoSEQ multiplex PCR. The sample consists of roughly 60,000 clones, about 90% of them appearing once. The sequenced sample was PBMCs. Receptor source: a woman younger than 35 in good health and CMV-seronegative.

The rearrangement uses TRBV27 and TRBJ2-7; TRBD2 matches 11 bases. The trim removed 0 bases at V and 6 bases at J, leaving 7 bases unmatched. This CDR3 spans 16 amino acids. Germline V lookup: CDR1 MNHEY, CDR2 SMNVEV (reference sequence). The CDR3 DNA follows: TGTGCCAGCAGTTTATCTAGCGGGAGGGCCTTCGGCGAGCAGTACTTC. Its protein product is CASSLSSGRAFGEQYF.

CDR3 DNA: TGTGCCTCGCGGAGCAGGGACACCTACGAGCAGTACTTC. Translated, it gives CASRSRDTYEQYF. The chain joins TRBV30 to TRBJ2-7, with a weak D call TRBD1 (6 bases). This CDR3 has 13 amino acids. V dropped 7 bases and J dropped 2 bases, with 15 bases sitting between them. The germline V gene has CDR1 GTSNPN and CDR2 SVGIG (reference sequence).

The chain combines TRBV28 with TRBJ2-3; TRBD1 aligns across 8 bases. The junction had 11 bases not matched to a gene; V was cut back by 5 bases and J by 4 bases. This CDR3 spans 16 amino acids. CDR1 is MDHEN and CDR2 is SYDVKM in the germline V gene. The CDR3 DNA sequence: TGTGCCAGCAGTGCGCCAGGGGGCGCAAGCGCAGATACGCAGTATTTT. Protein product: CASSAPGGASADTQYF.

The V call is TRBV2, the J call TRBJ1-1; D unclear. The V end lost 6 bases, the J end lost 3 bases, and 11 bases lay between the germline ends. Germline CDR1 SNHLY, CDR2 FYNNEI. This CDR3 has 13 amino acids. Here the CDR3 DNA reads TGTGCCAGCAGCGTACTTCGGGACACTGAAGCTTTCTTT. Translated: CASSVLRDTEAFF.

The rearrangement links TRBV6-5 to TRBJ1-1, with TRBD1 matching over 9 bases. With V trimmed by 5 bases and J by 7 bases, 5 bases remained unmatched. This CDR3 has 13 residues. Germline V gene data show CDR1 as MNHEY and CDR2 as SVGAGI. CDR3 sequence: CASSPGTGFEAFF. DNA for the CDR3: TGTGCCAGCAGTCCCGGGACAGGGTTTGAAGCTTTCTTT.

In DNA form, the CDR3 reads TGTGCCAGCACCCTAGCGGGGGGGATCCAAGAGACCCAGTACTTC. It specifies CASTLAGGIQETQYF. The rearrangement links TRBV9 to TRBJ2-5, with 12 bases fitting TRBD2. After removal of 6 bases from V and 1 base from J, the junction contained 4 bases not matched to a gene. Per the germline V gene, CDR1 is SGDLS and CDR2 is YYNGEE. CDR3 length: 15 amino acids.

The CDR3: CASRDLSSGNTIYF. CDR3 DNA: TGTGCCAGCCGTGACTTGAGCTCTGGAAACACCATATATTTT. This sequence joins TRBV27 and TRBJ1-3; D is unclear. This CDR3 has 14 residues. V shed 8 bases and J shed 0 bases, with 11 bases lying between them. Germline loops: CDR1 MNHEY, CDR2 SMNVEV (reference sequence).

The J gene is TRBJ2-5, the V gene TRBV4-1; a possible D gene is TRBD2 (6 bases). V was cut by 3 bases and J by 1 base, with 12 bases left in between. Germline V gives CDR1 MGHRA, CDR2 YSYEKL. This CDR3 has 15 amino acids. In nucleotides, the CDR3 is TGCGCCAGCAGCCAGCCCCTGGGAGGCCAAGAGACCCAGTACTTC. Protein: CASSQPLGGQETQYF.

The rearrangement uses TRBV4-1 and TRBJ2-5, with D unresolved. CDR1 is MGHRA and CDR2 is YSYEKL in the germline V gene. V was clipped by 1 base and J by 6 bases, with 18 bases between them. The CDR3 consists of 16 residues. The CDR3 sequence is CASSQAIVGDEQTQYF. The CDR3 nucleotides read TGCGCCAGCAGCCAAGCAATTGTTGGAGATGAGCAGACCCAGTACTTC.

This chain links TRBV10-3 with TRBJ1-2, with D possibly being TRBD1 (6 bases). The length of the CDR3 is 12 residues. With 2 bases removed from V and 8 bases from J, the gap between germline ends came to 9 bases. Germline CDR1 is ENHRY and CDR2 is SYGVKD. The CDR3, as DNA: TGTGCCATCAGTGAGCCGACAGGAGGCTACACCTTC. This sequence encodes CAISEPTGGYTF.

This clone has just one count. At one of its ends the junction is not consistent with the germline gene, which may arise from a read error. CDR3 coding DNA: TGTGCCAGTAGGTGGACAGGGAACGCCGGGGAGCTGTTTTTT. It codes for CASRWTGNAGELFF. V is TRBV19 and J is TRBJ2-2, with TRBD1 matching over 8 bases. Germline V gene lookup returns CDR1 LNHDA and CDR2 SQIVND (reference sequence). CDR3 length equals 14 residues.

V gene TRBV18 combines with J gene TRBJ1-3; TRBD1 is a possible D gene (5 bases). Germline V lookup: CDR1 KGHSH, CDR2 LQKENI. V lost 4 bases and J lost 4, with 11 bases in between. The CDR3 is made up of 14 amino acids. The CDR3 is CASSLDSQGNTIYF. DNA of the CDR3: TGTGCCAGCTCACTCGACAGCCAAGGAAACACCATATATTTT.

The rearrangement links TRBV28 to TRBJ2-1, with D possibly being TRBD1 (5 bases). Germline V gene lookup returns CDR1 MDHEN and CDR2 SYDVKM. CDR3 length: 12 amino acids. Trimming shortened V by 5 bases and J by 10 bases, and 12 bases separated the two germline ends. CDR3 nucleotide sequence: TGTGCCAGCAGTATTGGACACGTCGAGCAGTTCTTC. It codes for CASSIGHVEQFF.

Only a few counts were recorded for this clone. The chain uses TRBV27 and TRBJ1-6; no clear D. Germline CDR1 MNHEY, CDR2 SMNVEV (reference sequence). Trimming left V 2 bases short and J 10 bases short, with 15 bases between. The CDR3 consists of 15 residues. CDR3 sequence (DNA): TGTGCCAGCAGTTTAAGTAGAGGAGTTGAGTCACCCCTCCACTTT. Its translation: CASSLSRGVESPLHF.

J is TRBJ2-1 and V is TRBV11-1; 7 bases map to TRBD2. The germline V gene encodes CDR1 SGHAT and CDR2 FQDESV (reference sequence). Trimming cost V 2 bases and J 3 bases; bases outside gene matches: 16. This CDR3 is built from 19 residues. In DNA form, the CDR3 reads TGTGCCAGCAGCTTATATCCAGGGACGGTGGGAGGGTACTACAATGAGCAGTTCTTC. The encoded protein is CASSLYPGTVGGYYNEQFF.

CDR3 in DNA: TGCGCCAGCAGCGCCCGACTAGGTCCAGAGACCCAGTACTTC. Its translation: CASSARLGPETQYF. The rearrangement joins TRBV5-1 to TRBJ2-5; perhaps TRBD2 as D (6 bases). The germline V gene has CDR1 SGHRS and CDR2 YFSETQ. The CDR3 sequence is 14 residues long. V shed 4 bases and J shed 4 bases, with 14 bases lying between them.

This clone was recorded only once. The CDR3 bases are TGTGCCAGCAGCGCTAGCGGGAGAGGAGATACGCAGTATTTT. Protein sequence: CASSASGRGDTQYF. This rearrangement joins TRBV7-9 to TRBJ2-3, with 10 positions matching TRBD2. The length of the CDR3 is 14 residues. Germline assignment: CDR1 SEHNR and CDR2 FQNEAQ (reference sequence). V lost 5 bases, J lost 5 bases, and 4 bases stayed unmatched.

The chain is built from TRBV7-3 and TRBJ2-5; a weak D match, TRBD1 (7 bases). The V end lost 5 bases, the J end lost 4 bases, and 11 bases lay between the germline ends. Germline CDR1 is SGHTA and CDR2 is FQGTGA. The CDR3 length is 13 residues. CDR3 in DNA: TGTGCCAGCAGCGCGGGACAGTTAGAGACCCAGTACTTC. Protein: CASSAGQLETQYF.

In DNA, the CDR3 is TGTGCCAGCAGTTTTCGCTCAGGGGGCGTTAAGGCGTCACCCCTCCACTTT. Its translation: CASSFRSGGVKASPLHF. The chain joins TRBV27 to TRBJ1-6; 8 nucleotides match TRBD1. Unmatched junction bases numbered 14, after V lost 3 bases and J lost 10 bases. There are 17 residues in the CDR3. CDR1 and CDR2 from the germline V gene are MNHEY and SMNVEV (reference sequence).